This T cell receptor beta chain was observed in a study of blood T cell repertoires in COVID-19. Study as a whole: Sites in the United States, Italy and Spain provided acute and convalescent COVID-19 samples. PBMCs, B-cell-depleted T cells, or T cells were the source of the cDNA or gDNA that made up the material.

Authors' data handling: The authors estimated nucleated cell counts from reference gene primer amplification. TCRdb's copy holds only in-frame clones and misses some; the assay was immunoSEQ multiplex PCR. That table furnishes V, J and clone size, whereas the DNA furnished D and trimming. The repertoire holds over 150,000 clones, with more than 60% as singletons. This CDR3 contains 15 residues. V lost 1 base and J lost 0, with 8 bases in between. Germline values: CDR1 SGDLS, CDR2 YYNGEE. The receptor was derived from a woman between 50 and 59 years old with acute or convalescent COVID-19. The sample was peripheral blood. This chain links TRBV9 with TRBJ1-3; D is undetermined. The CDR3 sequence is CASSVNLGSGNTIYF. CDR3 sequence (DNA): TGTGCCAGCAGCGTAAATCTAGGCTCTGGAAACACCATATATTTT.